Listed below are T cell receptor beta chains from one sample, sequenced in a study of CD8+CD57+ T cells in acquired aplastic anemia. From the reads, TCRdb called clonotypes with MiXCR, one entry per CDR3 protein. The table lists fewer than 250,000 distinct CDR3 sequences, roughly half of them singletons. The sample taken for sequencing was sorted CD4+, CD8+, or CD8+CD57+ T cells (not recorded which) from PBMCs. These receptors were taken from a human donor in good health, serving as a control. The CDR3 runs from the conserved cysteine through the conserved F or W. The D gene is left open where the match is weak. Part of the rows lack a size; the others show once, few, many or a class for expanded clones.

J gene	V gene	clone size	D gene	CDR3 DNA	CDR3 protein
TRBJ2-7	TRBV6-6	many	TRBD2	TGTGCCAGCAGTTACCCGGGACTAGCGGGGAACGAGCAGTACTTC	CASSYPGLAGNEQYF
TRBJ2-7	TRBV7-2	few	NA	TGTGCCAGCAGCTTAGGGGGTAGGGGGGACGAGCAGTACTTC	CASSLGGRGDEQYF
TRBJ1-5	TRBV5-1	NA	NA	TGCGCCAGCAGCTTGGGTGGAGTTCAAGAGACCCAGCATTTT	CASSLGGVQETQHF
TRBJ2-5	TRBV19	NA	NA	TGTGCCAGTAGCACCTCGGGGCAGGGTTTTGAGACCCAGTACTTC	CASSTSGQGFETQYF
TRBJ1-6	TRBV25-1	NA	NA	TGTGCCAGCAGTGTTCGGGATAATTCACCCCTCCACTTT	CASSVRDNSPLHF
TRBJ1-3	TRBV10-1	NA	TRBD1	TGCGCCAGCAGTGCCGACAGGGTAACTGGAAACACCATATATTTT	CASSADRVTGNTIYF
TRBJ1-3	TRBV7-8	many	NA	TGTGCCAGCAGCTTACAGGCCTCTGGAAACACCATATATTTT	CASSLQASGNTIYF
TRBJ2-5	TRBV15	NA	NA	TGTGCCACCAGCTCCGGGACAACAGCTCAAGAGACCCAGTACTTC	CATSSGTTAQETQYF
TRBJ1-1	TRBV13	NA	NA	TGTGCCAGCAGCAAGTACAGAGGTGGGAACACTGAAGCTTTCTTT	CASSKYRGGNTEAFF
TRBJ2-7	TRBV15	many	TRBD2	TGTGCCACCAGCAATGCGGGGGGCGCTTACGAGCAGTACTTC	CATSNAGGAYEQYF
TRBJ2-7	TRBV25-1	NA	NA	TGTGCCAGCAGTGACGGAGGAGGGGACCACGAGCAGTGCTTC	CASSDGGGDHEQCF
TRBJ2-5	TRBV20-1	many	NA	TGCAGTGCTAGAGACAGGAGAAACACAAAGGAGACCCAGTACTTC	CSARDRRNTKETQYF
TRBJ1-2	TRBV9	NA	TRBD1	TGTGCCAGCAGAGGGACAGAGTGGTCCTATGGCTACACCTTC	CASRGTEWSYGYTF
TRBJ2-6	TRBV10-3	NA	TRBD1	TGTGCCATCAGCCCCGACAGGGGGGGCTTCTCTGGGGCCAACGTCCTGACTTTC	CAISPDRGGFSGANVLTF
TRBJ1-2	TRBV25-1	many	TRBD1	TGTGCCAGCAGTGAATCCGGGACAGCCTCTAACTATGGCTACACCTTC	CASSESGTASNYGYTF
TRBJ2-5	TRBV10-2	NA	NA	TGCGCCAGCAGTGAGTCGTCCGGGGTCGGAGAGACCCAGTACTTC	CASSESSGVGETQYF
TRBJ2-2	TRBV2	NA	TRBD1	TGTGCCAGCAGCGCAGGACAGGCCGGCGGGGAGCTGTTTTTT	CASSAGQAGGELFF
TRBJ2-7	TRBV11-2	many	NA	TGTGCCAGCAGCTTAGATCGTGGGGAGCAGTACTTC	CASSLDRGEQYF
TRBJ2-5	TRBV12-3/TRBV12-4	many	NA	TGTGCCAGCAGTTTAGCAGGGCCCATCCAAGAGACCCAGTACTTC	CASSLAGPIQETQYF
TRBJ1-1	TRBV7-3	many	TRBD1	TGTGCCAGCAGCTTAAACGGGTTATTGAGTACAGGGGGCGAGGACACTGAAGCTTTCTTT	CASSLNGLLSTGGEDTEAFF
TRBJ2-7	TRBV12-3/TRBV12-4	many	TRBD1	TGTGCCAGCAGCCGCGATGGCGTACAGGGGAATTACGAGCAGTACTTC	CASSRDGVQGNYEQYF
TRBJ1-4	TRBV10-3	NA	NA	TGTGCCATCAGTGAAAGGGCTGGGGAAAAACTGTTTTTT	CAISERAGEKLFF
TRBJ1-6	TRBV10-3	few	NA	TGTGCCATCAGCCAGGACCCCAAATCACCCCTCCACTTT	CAISQDPKSPLHF
TRBJ2-5	TRBV29-1	many	NA	TGCAGCGTTGCGGTCGCACCACAAGAGACCCAGTACTTC	CSVAVAPQETQYF
TRBJ2-5	TRBV7-2	many	TRBD2	TGTGCCAGCAGCTTCAGCGGGGGGAGCGAGACCCAGTACTTC	CASSFSGGSETQYF
TRBJ2-3	TRBV11-3	many	NA	TGTGCCAGCAGCTACGGACTAAATTTGGGCACAGATACGCAGTATTTT	CASSYGLNLGTDTQYF
TRBJ1-5	TRBV12-3/TRBV12-4	many	NA	TGTGCCAGCAGTTCGAACATGAATCAGCCCCAGCATTTT	CASSSNMNQPQHF
TRBJ2-6	TRBV20-1	many	TRBD1	TGCAGTGCTAGAGACAAGACAGGGCGCTCCTCTGGGGCCAACGTCCTGACTTTC	CSARDKTGRSSGANVLTF
TRBJ1-2	TRBV24-1	NA	NA	TGTGCCACCAGTGATGCAGGACACCCCTATGGCTACACCTTC	CATSDAGHPYGYTF
TRBJ1-1	TRBV20-1	many	NA	TGCAGTGCTAGAGATTCCGCAGGGGCAGACACTGAAGCTTTCTTT	CSARDSAGADTEAFF
TRBJ2-5	TRBV10-3	NA	NA	TGTGCCATCAGCTCCGAAGGGGCGGGGGCGTATCAAGAGACCCAGTACTTC	CAISSEGAGAYQETQYF
TRBJ2-7	TRBV20-1	many	NA	TGCAGTGCTAGAGTAAACCTTGGACAGCCCCCCTACGAGCAGTACTTC	CSARVNLGQPPYEQYF
TRBJ1-5	TRBV27	many	NA	TGTGCCAGCAGTTTGGGGCAGTTCCAGCCCCAGCATTTT	CASSLGQFQPQHF
TRBJ1-2	TRBV19	NA	TRBD1	TGTGCCAGTACCCCCCCGGGACAGCGCTATGGCTACACCTTC	CASTPPGQRYGYTF
TRBJ2-7	TRBV15	few	NA	TGTGCCACCAGCAGATCCTGGGGGAAGTACGAGCAGTACTTC	CATSRSWGKYEQYF
TRBJ2-1	TRBV12-3/TRBV12-4	NA	NA	TGTGCCAGCAGTTACGTCTCGCTAGTGATGAATGAGCAGTTCTTC	CASSYVSLVMNEQFF
TRBJ1-5	TRBV10-3	NA	NA	TGTGCCATCAGTGAGTCGGCGGGTAATCAGCCCCAGCATTTT	CAISESAGNQPQHF
TRBJ2-5	TRBV7-7	NA	TRBD2	TGTGCTAGCAGCTTAGAGGAACTAGCGGGACAAGAGACCCAGTACTTC	CASSLEELAGQETQYF
TRBJ2-5	TRBV7-9	NA	TRBD1	TGTGCCAGCCGCACGACAGGGGATGGTCTGCCCCAGTACTTC	CASRTTGDGLPQYF
TRBJ1-3	TRBV7-3	NA	NA	TGTGCCAGCAGCCCCCGGGACACTGGAAACACCATATATTTT	CASSPRDTGNTIYF
TRBJ1-6	TRBV7-2	NA	NA	TGTGCCAGCAGCCAAGCGGATTCACTCCTCCACTTT	CASSQADSLLHF
TRBJ2-3	TRBV7-3	NA	NA	TGTGCCAGCAGCCGGGGGCGGAATGAGCAGTATTTT	CASSRGRNEQYF
TRBJ1-2	TRBV12-3/TRBV12-4	few	TRBD1	TGTGCCAGCAGCCAAGAAGTGTCCGCAGGGGGGTGGTTGGGCTACACCTTC	CASSQEVSAGGWLGYTF
TRBJ1-1	TRBV6-4	few	NA	TGTGCCAGCAGCCAAGAAAGCCGCGGTACTGAAGCTTTCTTT	CASSQESRGTEAFF
TRBJ2-1	TRBV20-1	once	TRBD2	TGCAGTGCCATGGGGGCTAGCGGGCCTAATGAGCAGTTCTTC	CSAMGASGPNEQFF
TRBJ2-7	TRBV27	NA	TRBD2	TGTGCCAGCAGTTTCGGTAGCGGGAGTGCGAAAGAGCAGTACTTC	CASSFGSGSAKEQYF
TRBJ1-5	TRBV15	few	TRBD1	TGTGCCACCAGTGTAGACAGGGGAAATCAGCCCCAGCATTTT	CATSVDRGNQPQHF
TRBJ1-5	TRBV20-1	NA	TRBD1	TGCAGTGCTAGGAACAGGGGGAATAGCAATCAGCCCCAGCATTTT	CSARNRGNSNQPQHF
TRBJ1-1	TRBV2	many	NA	TGTGCCAGCAGTGCGGAGGACGGATACACTGAAGCTTTCTTT	CASSAEDGYTEAFF
TRBJ1-4	TRBV4-1	many	TRBD1	TGCGCCAGCAGTCCCTGGACAGGGAGAGGTGAAAAACTGTTTTTT	CASSPWTGRGEKLFF
TRBJ1-1	TRBV27	many	NA	TGTGCCAGCAGTCCTTTTCCCGGGTTCACTGAAGCTTTCTTT	CASSPFPGFTEAFF
TRBJ2-7	TRBV4-1	NA	TRBD1	TGCGCCAGCAGCTCGGGACAGGGGGTCTACGAGCAGTACTTC	CASSSGQGVYEQYF
TRBJ2-5	TRBV7-3	NA	TRBD2	TGTGCCAGCAACTCCGTAGCGGGGCGGGAGGCCCAGTACTTC	CASNSVAGREAQYF